This TCR beta chain was sequenced for a study of T-cell reconstitution after alpha-beta-depleted transplantation in children. This clonotype was found many times. The ends were cut back, 8 bases at V and 2 bases at J, with 14 bases in the middle. CDR3 size: 14 residues. This sample's TCRbeta library carried unique molecular identifier barcodes. TCRdb called the PCR reads again in MiXCR, with one record for every CDR3 protein. The repertoire includes some 200,000 distinct CDR3 sequences, approximately 6.8% of them detected once, and 3% sits in the top ten. Material: PBMCs from the stem cell graft donor, obtained from the stem cell graft. The receptor was derived from a human donor who donated a stem cell graft to a child with Wiskott-Aldrich syndrome. V and J are TRBV12-3 or TRBV12-4 and TRBJ2-3; D perhaps matches TRBD1 (6 bases). The CDR3 is CASGQGPYTDTQYF. CDR3 bases: TGTGCCAGCGGCCAGGGGCCATACACAGATACGCAGTATTTT.